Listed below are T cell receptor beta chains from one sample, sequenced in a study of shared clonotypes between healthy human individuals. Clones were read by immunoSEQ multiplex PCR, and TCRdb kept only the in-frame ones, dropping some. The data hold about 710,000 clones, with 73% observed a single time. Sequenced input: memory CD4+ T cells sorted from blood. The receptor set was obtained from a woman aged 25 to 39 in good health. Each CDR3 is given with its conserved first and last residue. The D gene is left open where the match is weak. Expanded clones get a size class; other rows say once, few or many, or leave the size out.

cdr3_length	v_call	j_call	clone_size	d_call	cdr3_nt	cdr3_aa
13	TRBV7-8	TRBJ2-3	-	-	TGTGCCAGCAGCTTACTGGGGTCAGATACGCAGTATTTT	CASSLLGSDTQYF
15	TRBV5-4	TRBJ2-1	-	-	TGTGCCAGCAGCTTGTCCGGACTGGATGGGAATGAGCAGTTCTTC	CASSLSGLDGNEQFF
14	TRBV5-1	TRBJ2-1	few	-	TGCGCCAGCAGCTTTAGGAGCTCCTACAATGAGCAGTTCTTC	CASSFRSSYNEQFF
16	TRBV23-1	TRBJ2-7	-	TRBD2	TGCGCCAGCAGTCAATCGGGAGCGGGACCAACCTACGAGCAGTACTTC	CASSQSGAGPTYEQYF
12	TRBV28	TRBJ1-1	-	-	TGTGCCAGCAGATACGGGGGGGCCGAAGCTTTCTTT	CASRYGGAEAFF
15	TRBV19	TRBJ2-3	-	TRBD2	TGTGCCAGTAGTATAGGACTAGCGCTCACAGATACGCAGTATTTT	CASSIGLALTDTQYF
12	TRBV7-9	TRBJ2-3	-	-	TGTGCCAGCAGCTTGACGGACAATTCGCAGTATTTT	CASSLTDNSQYF
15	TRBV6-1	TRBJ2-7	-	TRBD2	TGTGCCAGCAGTGAACGATCTAGCGGCGCCTACGAGCAGTACTTC	CASSERSSGAYEQYF
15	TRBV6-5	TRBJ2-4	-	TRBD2	TGTGCCAGCAGCTGGTCGGGCGGGAGAGGAAACATTCAGTACTTC	CASSWSGGRGNIQYF
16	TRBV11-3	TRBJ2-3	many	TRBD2	TGTGCCAGCAGTCCCCGGGTAGCGGGAGGCTCAAGTACGCAGTATTTT	CASSPRVAGGSSTQYF
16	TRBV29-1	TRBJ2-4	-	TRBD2	TGCAGCGTGAGGCTAGCGGGAGGGGCGGACAAAAACATTCAGTACTTC	CSVRLAGGADKNIQYF
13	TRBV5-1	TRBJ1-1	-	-	TGCGCCAGCAGCGGGTTCCCGAACACTGAAGCTTTCTTT	CASSGFPNTEAFF
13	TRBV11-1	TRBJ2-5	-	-	TGTGCCAGCCGGAGGACAGCACAAGAGACCCAGTACTTC	CASRRTAQETQYF
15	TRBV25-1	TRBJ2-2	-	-	TGTGCCAGCAGTGATCCTGCAGGGAGCACCGGGGAGCTGTTTTTT	CASSDPAGSTGELFF
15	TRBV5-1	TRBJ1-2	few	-	TGCGCCAGCAGCTTGTTCCCGGGAGAGAGGAGGGGCTACACCTTC	CASSLFPGERRGYTF
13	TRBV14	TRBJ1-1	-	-	TGTGCCAGCCTAGGACAGTTGAACACTGAAGCTTTCTTT	CASLGQLNTEAFF